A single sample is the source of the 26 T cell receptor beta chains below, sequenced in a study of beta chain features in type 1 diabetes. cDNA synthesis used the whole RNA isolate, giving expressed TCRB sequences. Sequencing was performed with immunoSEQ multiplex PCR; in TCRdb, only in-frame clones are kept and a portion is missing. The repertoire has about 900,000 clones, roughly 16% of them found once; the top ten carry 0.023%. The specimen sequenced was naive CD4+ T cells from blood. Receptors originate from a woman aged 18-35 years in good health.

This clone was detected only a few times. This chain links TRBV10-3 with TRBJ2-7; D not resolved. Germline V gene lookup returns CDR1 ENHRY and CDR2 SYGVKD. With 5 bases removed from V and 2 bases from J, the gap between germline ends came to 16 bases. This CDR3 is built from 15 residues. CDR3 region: CAISKPGQAPYEQYF. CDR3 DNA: TGTGCCATCAGTAAACCCGGGCAGGCCCCCTACGAGCAGTACTTC.

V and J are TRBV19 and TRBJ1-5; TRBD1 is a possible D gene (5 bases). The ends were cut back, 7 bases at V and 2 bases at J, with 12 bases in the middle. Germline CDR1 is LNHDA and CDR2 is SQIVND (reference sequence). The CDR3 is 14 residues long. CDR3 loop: CASTQGWGNQPQHF. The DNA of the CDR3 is TGTGCCAGTACGCAGGGATGGGGCAATCAGCCCCAGCATTTT.

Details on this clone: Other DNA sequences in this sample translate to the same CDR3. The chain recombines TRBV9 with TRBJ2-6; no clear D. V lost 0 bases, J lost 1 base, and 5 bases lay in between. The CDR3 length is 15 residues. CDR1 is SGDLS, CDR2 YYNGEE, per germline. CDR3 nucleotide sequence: TGTGCCAGCAGCGTAGGTGGTTCTGGGGCCAACGTCCTGACTTTC. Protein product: CASSVGGSGANVLTF.

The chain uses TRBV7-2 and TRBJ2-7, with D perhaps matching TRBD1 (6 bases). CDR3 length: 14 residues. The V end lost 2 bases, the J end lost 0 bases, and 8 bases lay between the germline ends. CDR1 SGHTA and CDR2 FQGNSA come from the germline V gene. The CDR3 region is CASSLQGNSYEQYF. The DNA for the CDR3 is TGTGCCAGCAGCTTACAGGGGAACTCCTACGAGCAGTACTTC. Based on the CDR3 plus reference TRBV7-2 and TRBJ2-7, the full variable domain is GAGVSQSPSNKVTEKGKDVELRCDPISGHTALYWYRQSLGQGLEFLIYFQGNSAPDKSGLPSDRFSAERTGGSVSTLTIQRTQQEDSAVYLCASSLQGNSYEQYFGPGTRLTVT.

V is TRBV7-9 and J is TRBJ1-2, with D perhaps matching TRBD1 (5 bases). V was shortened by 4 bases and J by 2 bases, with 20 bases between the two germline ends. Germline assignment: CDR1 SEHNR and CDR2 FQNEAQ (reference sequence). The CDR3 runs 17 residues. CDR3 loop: CASSSLSGAMSNYGYTF. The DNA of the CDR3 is TGTGCCAGCAGCTCCTTAAGTGGGGCAATGAGCAACTATGGCTACACCTTC.

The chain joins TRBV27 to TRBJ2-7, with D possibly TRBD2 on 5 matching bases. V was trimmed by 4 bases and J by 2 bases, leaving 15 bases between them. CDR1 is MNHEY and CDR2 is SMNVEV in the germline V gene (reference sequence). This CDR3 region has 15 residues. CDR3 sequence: CASSSGFPVPYEQYF. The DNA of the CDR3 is TGTGCCAGCAGTTCGGGATTTCCCGTTCCCTACGAGCAGTACTTC.

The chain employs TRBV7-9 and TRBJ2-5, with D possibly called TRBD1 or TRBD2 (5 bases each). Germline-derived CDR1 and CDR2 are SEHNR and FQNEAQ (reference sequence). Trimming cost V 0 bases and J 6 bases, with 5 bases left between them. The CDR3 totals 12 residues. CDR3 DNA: TGTGCCAGCAGCTTAGCGGGACAGACCCAGTACTTC. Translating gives CASSLAGQTQYF.

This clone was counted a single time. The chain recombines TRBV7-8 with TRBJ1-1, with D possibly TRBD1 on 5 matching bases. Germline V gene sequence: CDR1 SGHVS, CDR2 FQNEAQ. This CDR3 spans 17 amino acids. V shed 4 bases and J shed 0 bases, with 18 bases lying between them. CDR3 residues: CASSSRRTGNMNTEAFF. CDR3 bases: TGTGCCAGCAGCTCCCGTCGCACAGGAAACATGAACACTGAAGCTTTCTTT.

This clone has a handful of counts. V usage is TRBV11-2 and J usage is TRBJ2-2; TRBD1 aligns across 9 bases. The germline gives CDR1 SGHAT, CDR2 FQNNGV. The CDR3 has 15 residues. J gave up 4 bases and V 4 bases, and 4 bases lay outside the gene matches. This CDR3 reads CASSSLDRGTGELFF. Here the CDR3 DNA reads TGTGCCAGCAGCTCCCTGGACAGGGGCACCGGGGAGCTGTTTTTT.

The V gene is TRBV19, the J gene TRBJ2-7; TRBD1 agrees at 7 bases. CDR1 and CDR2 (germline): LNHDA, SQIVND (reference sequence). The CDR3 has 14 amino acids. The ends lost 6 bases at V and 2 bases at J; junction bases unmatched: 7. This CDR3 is CASRATGPTYEQYF. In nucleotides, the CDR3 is TGTGCCAGTAGAGCGACAGGGCCTACCTACGAGCAGTACTTC.

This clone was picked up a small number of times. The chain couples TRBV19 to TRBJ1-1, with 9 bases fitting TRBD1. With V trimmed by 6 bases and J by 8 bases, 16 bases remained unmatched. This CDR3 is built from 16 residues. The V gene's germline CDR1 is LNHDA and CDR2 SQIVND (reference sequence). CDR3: CASSQLPGQGALEAFF. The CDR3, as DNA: TGTGCCAGTAGCCAACTCCCGGGACAGGGTGCCCTAGAAGCTTTCTTT. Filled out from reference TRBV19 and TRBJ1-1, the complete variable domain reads DGGITQSPKYLFRKEGQNVTLSCEQNLNHDAMYWYRQDPGQGLRLIYYSQIVNDFQKGDIAEGYSVSREKKESFPLTVTSAQKNPTAFYLCASSQLPGQGALEAFFGQGTRLTVV.

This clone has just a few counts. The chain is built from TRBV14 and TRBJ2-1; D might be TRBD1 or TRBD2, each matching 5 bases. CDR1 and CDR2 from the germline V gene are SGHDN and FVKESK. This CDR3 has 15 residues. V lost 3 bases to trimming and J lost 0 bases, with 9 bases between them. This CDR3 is CASSHWDDSYNEQFF. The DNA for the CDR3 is TGTGCCAGCAGCCACTGGGACGACTCCTACAATGAGCAGTTCTTC. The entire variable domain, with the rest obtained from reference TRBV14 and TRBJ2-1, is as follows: EAGVTQFPSHSVIEKGQTVTLRCDPISGHDNLYWYRRVMGKEIKFLLHFVKESKQDESGMPNNRFLAERTGGTYSTLKVQPAELEDSGVYFCASSHWDDSYNEQFFGPGTRLTVL.

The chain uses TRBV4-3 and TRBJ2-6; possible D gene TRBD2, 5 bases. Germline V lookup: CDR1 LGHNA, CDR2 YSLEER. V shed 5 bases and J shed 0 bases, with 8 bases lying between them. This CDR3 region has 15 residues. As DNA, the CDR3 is TGCGCCAGCAGCTCACGGGACTCTGGGGCCAACGTCCTGACTTTC. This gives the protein CASSSRDSGANVLTF.

The CDR3 sequence is CASSLRGGSYEQYF. The CDR3, as DNA: TGTGCCAGCAGTCTTAGGGGCGGGAGCTACGAGCAGTACTTC. V gene TRBV28 combines with J gene TRBJ2-7, with 7 bases lining up with TRBD2. The CDR3 runs to 14 residues. The junction had 7 bases not matched to a gene; V was cut back by 5 bases and J by 3 bases. CDR1 and CDR2 from the germline V gene are MDHEN and SYDVKM.

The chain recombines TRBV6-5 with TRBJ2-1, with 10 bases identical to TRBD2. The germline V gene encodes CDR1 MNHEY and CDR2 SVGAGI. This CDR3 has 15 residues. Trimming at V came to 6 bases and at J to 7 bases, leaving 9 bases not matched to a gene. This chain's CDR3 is CASSLLPSGRNEQFF. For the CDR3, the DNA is TGTGCCAGCAGCCTCCTCCCTAGCGGGAGAAATGAGCAGTTCTTC.

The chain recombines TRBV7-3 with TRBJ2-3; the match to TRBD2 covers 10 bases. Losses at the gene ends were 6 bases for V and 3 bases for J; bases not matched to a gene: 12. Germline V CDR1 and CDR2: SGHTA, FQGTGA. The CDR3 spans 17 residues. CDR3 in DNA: TGTGCCAGCAGAGCGGGGGCTAGCGGGAGCGGTACAGATACGCAGTATTTT. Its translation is CASRAGASGSGTDTQYF.

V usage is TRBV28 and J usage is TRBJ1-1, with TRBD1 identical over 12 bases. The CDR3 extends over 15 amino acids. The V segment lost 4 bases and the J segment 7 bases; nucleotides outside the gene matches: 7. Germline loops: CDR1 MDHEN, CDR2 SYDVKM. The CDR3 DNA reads TGTGCCAGCAGTTCGGGGGGACAGGGGGCCAATGAAGCTTTCTTT. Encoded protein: CASSSGGQGANEAFF.

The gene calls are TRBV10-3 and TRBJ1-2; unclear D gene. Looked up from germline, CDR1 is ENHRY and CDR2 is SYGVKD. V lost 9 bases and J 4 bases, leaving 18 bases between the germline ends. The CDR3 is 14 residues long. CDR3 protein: CAMAPDLDGYGYTF. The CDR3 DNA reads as TGTGCCATGGCCCCGGATCTCGATGGCTATGGCTACACCTTC.

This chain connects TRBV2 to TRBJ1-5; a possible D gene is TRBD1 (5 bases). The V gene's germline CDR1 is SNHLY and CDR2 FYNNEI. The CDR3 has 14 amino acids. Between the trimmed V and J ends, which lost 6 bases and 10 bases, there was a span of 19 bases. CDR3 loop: CASSYRDQRGPQHF. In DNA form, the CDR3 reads TGTGCCAGCAGCTACCGGGACCAGCGGGGACCCCAGCATTTT.

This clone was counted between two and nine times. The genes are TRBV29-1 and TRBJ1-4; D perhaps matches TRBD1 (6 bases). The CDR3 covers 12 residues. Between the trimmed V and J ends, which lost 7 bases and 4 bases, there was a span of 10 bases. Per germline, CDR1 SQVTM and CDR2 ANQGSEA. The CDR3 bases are TGCAGCGCGCAGGGGATTAATGAAAAACTGTTTTTT. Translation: CSAQGINEKLFF.

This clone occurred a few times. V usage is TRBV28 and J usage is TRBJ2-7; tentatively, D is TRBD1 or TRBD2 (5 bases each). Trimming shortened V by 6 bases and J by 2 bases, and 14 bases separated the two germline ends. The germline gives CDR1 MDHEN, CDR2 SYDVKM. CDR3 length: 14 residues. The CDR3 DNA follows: TGTGCCAGCAGACTAACGGGGCTAACCTACGAGCAGTACTTC. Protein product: CASRLTGLTYEQYF.

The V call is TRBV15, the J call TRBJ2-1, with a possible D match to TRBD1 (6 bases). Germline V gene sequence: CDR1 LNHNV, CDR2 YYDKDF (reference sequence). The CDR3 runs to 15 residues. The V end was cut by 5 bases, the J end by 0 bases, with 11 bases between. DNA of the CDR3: TGTGCCACCAGCGTCGGACAGAGCTCCTACAATGAGCAGTTCTTC. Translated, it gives CATSVGQSSYNEQFF.

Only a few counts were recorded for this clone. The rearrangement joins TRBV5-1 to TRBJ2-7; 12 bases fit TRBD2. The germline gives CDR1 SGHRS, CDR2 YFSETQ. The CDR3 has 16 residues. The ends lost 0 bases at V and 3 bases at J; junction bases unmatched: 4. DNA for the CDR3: TGCGCCAGCAGCTTGGGTGGGACTAGCGGGCTCTACGAGCAGTACTTC. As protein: CASSLGGTSGLYEQYF.

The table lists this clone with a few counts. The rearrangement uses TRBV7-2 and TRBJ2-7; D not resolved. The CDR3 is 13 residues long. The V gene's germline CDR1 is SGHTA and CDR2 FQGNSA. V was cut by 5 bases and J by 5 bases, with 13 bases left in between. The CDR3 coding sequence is TGTGCCAGCAGCATAACATTCGCCCACGAGCAGTACTTC. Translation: CASSITFAHEQYF. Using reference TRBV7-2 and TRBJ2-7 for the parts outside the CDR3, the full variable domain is GAGVSQSPSNKVTEKGKDVELRCDPISGHTALYWYRQSLGQGLEFLIYFQGNSAPDKSGLPSDRFSAERTGGSVSTLTIQRTQQEDSAVYLCASSITFAHEQYFGPGTRLTVT.

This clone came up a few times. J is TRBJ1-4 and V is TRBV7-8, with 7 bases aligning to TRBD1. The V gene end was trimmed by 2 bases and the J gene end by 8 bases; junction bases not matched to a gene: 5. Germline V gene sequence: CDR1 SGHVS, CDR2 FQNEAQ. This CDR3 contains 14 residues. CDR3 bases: TGTGCCAGCAGCTTATTGGGACAGCCCGAAAAACTGTTTTTT. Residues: CASSLLGQPEKLFF.

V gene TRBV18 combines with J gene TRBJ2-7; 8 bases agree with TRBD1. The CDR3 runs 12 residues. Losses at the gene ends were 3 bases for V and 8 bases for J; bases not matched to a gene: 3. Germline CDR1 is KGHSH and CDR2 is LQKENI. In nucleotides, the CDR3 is TGTGCCAGCTCACCGGACAGGGCAAAGCAGTACTTC. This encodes CASSPDRAKQYF. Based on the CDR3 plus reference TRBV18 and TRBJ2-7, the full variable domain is NAGVMQNPRHLVRRRGQEARLRCSPMKGHSHVYWYRQLPEEGLKFMVYLQKENIIDESGMPKERFSAEFPKEGPSILRIQQVVRGDSAAYFCASSPDRAKQYFGPGTRLTVT.